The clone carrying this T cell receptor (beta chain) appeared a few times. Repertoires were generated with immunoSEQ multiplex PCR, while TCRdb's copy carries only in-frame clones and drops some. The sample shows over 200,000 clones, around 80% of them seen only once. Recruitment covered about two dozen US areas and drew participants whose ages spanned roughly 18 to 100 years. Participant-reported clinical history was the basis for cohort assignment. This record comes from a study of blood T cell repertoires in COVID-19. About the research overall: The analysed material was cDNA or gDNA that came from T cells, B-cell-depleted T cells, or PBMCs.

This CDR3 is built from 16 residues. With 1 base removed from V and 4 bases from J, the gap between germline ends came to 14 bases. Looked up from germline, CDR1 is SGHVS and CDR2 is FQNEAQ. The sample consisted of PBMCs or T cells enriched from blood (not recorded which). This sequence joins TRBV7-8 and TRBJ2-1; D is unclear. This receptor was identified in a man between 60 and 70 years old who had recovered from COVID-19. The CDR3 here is CASSLVVWQEYNEQFF. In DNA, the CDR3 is TGTGCCAGCAGCTTAGTTGTTTGGCAGGAATACAATGAGCAGTTCTTC.